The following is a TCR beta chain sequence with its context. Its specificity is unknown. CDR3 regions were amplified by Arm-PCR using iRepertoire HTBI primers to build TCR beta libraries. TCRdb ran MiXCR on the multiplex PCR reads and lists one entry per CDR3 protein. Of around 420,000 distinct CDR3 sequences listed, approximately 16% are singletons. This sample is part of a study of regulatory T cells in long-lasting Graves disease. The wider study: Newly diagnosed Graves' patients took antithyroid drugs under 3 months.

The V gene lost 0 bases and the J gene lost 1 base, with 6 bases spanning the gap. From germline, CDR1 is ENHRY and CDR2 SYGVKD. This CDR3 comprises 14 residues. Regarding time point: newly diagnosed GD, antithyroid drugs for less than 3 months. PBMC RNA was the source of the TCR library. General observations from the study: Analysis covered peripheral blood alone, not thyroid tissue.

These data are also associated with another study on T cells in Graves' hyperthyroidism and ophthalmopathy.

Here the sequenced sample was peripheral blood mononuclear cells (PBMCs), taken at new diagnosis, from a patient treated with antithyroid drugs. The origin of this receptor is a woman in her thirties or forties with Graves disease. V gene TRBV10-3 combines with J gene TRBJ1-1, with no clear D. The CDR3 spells CAISESGPNTEAFF. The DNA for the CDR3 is TGTGCCATCAGTGAGTCCGGACCGAACACTGAAGCTTTCTTT.